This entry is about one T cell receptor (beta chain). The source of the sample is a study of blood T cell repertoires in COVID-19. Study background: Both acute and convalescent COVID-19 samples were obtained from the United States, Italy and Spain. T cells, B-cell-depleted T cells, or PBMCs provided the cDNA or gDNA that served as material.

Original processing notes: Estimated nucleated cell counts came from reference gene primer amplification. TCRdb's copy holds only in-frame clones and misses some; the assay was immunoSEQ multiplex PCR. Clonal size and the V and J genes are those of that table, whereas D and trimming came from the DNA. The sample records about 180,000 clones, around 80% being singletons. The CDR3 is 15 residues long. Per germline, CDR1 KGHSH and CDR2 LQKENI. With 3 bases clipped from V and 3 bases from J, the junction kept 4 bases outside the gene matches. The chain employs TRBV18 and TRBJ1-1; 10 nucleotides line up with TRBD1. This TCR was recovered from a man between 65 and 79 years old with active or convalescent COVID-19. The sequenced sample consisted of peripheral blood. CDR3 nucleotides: TGTGCCAGCTCACCGGACAGGGGGGTATACACTGAAGCTTTCTTT. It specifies CASSPDRGVYTEAFF.